This TCR beta chain is from a study of PD-1 blockade in classical Hodgkin lymphoma. As regards this clone: The antigen is unknown.

The protocol was immunoSEQ multiplex PCR, while the TCRdb copy is restricted to in-frame clones and leaves out a portion. The table has under 20,000 clones, roughly 87% seen once. The CDR3 is 13 residues long. V was pared by 4 bases and J by 2 bases, with 10 bases between. Germline CDR1 reads SQVTM; CDR2 reads ANQGSEA. Notes on the study in general: Possibly reflecting disease activity or prior therapy, repertoire differences have causes that remain undefined. Newly diagnosed patients were said to have less baseline TCR diversity than healthy donors did.

Time point meaning: newly diagnosed, previously untreated cHL patient sample. Comparison relied on PBMCs that came from newly diagnosed, untreated classical Hodgkin lymphoma. This clonotype was sampled from a human donor with classical Hodgkin lymphoma. Sequencing was performed on peripheral blood mononuclear cells (PBMCs). J is TRBJ2-3 and V is TRBV29-1; no clear D gene. The CDR3 DNA reads TGCAGCGTTGCGGGCGGAGCCACAGATACGCAGTATTTT. Its protein is CSVAGGATDTQYF.